This TCR beta chain was captured by sequencing in a study of blood T cell repertoires in COVID-19. Produced via immunoSEQ multiplex PCR; TCRdb's table is partial and in-frame only. The table lists 85,000 to 130,000 clones, approximately 86% of them singletons. Participant-reported clinical history was the basis for cohort assignment. The CDR3 consists of 14 residues. Germline lookup yields CDR1 MNHEY and CDR2 SMNVEV (reference sequence). V lost 8 bases and J lost 1, with 15 bases in between. Sequenced: PBMCs or T cells enriched from blood (not recorded which). J is TRBJ2-7 and V is TRBV27, with a weak D call TRBD2 (5 bases). The sequence was obtained from a woman in her forties or fifties who had recovered from COVID-19. This chain's CDR3 is CASRLRRESYEQYF. Here the CDR3 DNA reads TGTGCCAGCCGACTAAGACGGGAATCCTACGAGCAGTACTTC.